This T cell receptor beta chain was sequenced for a study of blood T cell repertoires in COVID-19. Study-wide context: Specimens from acute and convalescent COVID-19 originated in the United States, Italy and Spain. Sources were T cells, B-cell-depleted T cells, or PBMCs; the material itself was cDNA or gDNA.

TCRdb's table, derived via immunoSEQ multiplex PCR, lists solely in-frame clones and lacks some. This sample has approximately 170,000 clones; about 89% occur once, and the top ten carry about 1.9%. The germline V gene has CDR1 MNHEY and CDR2 SVGAGI. The V and J ends lost 2 bases and 2 bases, in that order; junction bases with no gene match: 4. This CDR3 comprises 15 residues. The sample holds one count of this clone. Sequencing was performed on peripheral blood. This TCR was recovered from a man younger than 35 who had recovered from COVID-19. The rearrangement uses TRBV6-5 and TRBJ2-7; 9 bases agree with TRBD1. For the CDR3, the DNA is TGTGCCAGCAGTTACGGGGGACAGGGAACCTACGAGCAGTACTTC. Its translation: CASSYGGQGTYEQYF.